This record concerns one T cell receptor beta chain sequence. The germline V gene has CDR1 SGHAT and CDR2 FQNNGV. Trimming cost V 4 bases and J 11 bases, with 17 bases left between them. The CDR3 has 13 amino acids. Survey-level TCR beta sequencing used the immunoSEQ assay. Clones were sequenced by immunoSEQ multiplex PCR, and TCRdb holds only the in-frame ones, with some missing. In the table there are some 68,000 clones, 80% to 95% of which are singletons. The sequence came from a man aged 35 to 55 with rheumatoid arthritis. What was sequenced was PBMCs. The J gene is TRBJ1-1, the V gene TRBV11-2; D gene uncertain. The CDR3, as DNA: TGTGCCAGCAGCTCCGGCCGGTTGTTGCGGGCTTTCTTT. It specifies CASSSGRLLRAFF.